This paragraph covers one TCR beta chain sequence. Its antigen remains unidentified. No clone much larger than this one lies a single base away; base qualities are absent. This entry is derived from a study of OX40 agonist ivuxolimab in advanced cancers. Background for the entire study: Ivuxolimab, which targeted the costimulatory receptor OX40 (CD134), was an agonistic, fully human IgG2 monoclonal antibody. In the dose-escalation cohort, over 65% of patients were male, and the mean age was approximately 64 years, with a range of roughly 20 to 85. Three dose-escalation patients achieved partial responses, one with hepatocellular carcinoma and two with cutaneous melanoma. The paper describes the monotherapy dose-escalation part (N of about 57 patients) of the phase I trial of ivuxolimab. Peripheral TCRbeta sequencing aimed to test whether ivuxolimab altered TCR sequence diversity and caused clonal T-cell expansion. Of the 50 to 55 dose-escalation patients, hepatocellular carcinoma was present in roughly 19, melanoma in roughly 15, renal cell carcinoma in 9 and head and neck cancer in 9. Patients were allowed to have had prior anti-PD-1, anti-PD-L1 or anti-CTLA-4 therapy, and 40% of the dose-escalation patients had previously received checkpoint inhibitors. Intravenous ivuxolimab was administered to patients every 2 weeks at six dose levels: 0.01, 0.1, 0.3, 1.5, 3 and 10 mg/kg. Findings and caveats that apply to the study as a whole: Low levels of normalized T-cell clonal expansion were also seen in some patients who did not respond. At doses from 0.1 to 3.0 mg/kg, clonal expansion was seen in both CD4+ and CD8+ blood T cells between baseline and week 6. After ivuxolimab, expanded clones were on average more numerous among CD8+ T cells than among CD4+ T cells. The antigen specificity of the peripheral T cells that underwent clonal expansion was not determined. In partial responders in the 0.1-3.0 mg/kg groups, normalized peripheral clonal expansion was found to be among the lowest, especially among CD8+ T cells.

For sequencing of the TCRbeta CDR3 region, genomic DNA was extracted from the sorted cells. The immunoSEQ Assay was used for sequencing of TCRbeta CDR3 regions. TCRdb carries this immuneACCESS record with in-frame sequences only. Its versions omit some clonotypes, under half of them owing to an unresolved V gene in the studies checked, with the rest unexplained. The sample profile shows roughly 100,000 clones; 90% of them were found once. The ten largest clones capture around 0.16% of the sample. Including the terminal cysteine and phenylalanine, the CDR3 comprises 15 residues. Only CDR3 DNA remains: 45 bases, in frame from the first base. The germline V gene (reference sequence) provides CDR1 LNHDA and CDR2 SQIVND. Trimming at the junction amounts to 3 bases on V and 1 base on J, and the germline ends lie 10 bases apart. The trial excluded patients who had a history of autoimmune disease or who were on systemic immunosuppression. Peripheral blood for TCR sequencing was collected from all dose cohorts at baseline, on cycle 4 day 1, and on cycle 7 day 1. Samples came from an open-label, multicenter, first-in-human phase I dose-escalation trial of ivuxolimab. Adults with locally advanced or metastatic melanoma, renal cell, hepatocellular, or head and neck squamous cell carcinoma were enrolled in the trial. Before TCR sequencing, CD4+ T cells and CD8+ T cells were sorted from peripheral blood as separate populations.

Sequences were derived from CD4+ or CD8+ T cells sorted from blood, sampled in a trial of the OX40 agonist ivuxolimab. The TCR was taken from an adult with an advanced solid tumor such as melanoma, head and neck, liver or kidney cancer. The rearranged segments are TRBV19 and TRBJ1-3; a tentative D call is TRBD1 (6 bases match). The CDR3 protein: CASSMSGESGNTIYF. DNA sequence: TGTGCCAGTAGTATGTCAGGGGAGTCTGGAAACACCATATATTTT.